The 6 T cell receptor beta chains listed next were all sequenced from one sample in a study of CXCR3-negative and CXCR3-positive naive CD8 T cells. TRB cDNA libraries were made by UMI-labeled 5' RACE. After re-calling the 5' RACE reads, TCRdb lists one entry per CDR3 protein, DNA absent. The sample includes around 81,000 distinct CDR3 sequences. The specimen was naive CXCR3- CD8+ T cells from blood. Subset given: CD45RO-CCR7+CD27+CD95- naive CD8+ T cells lacking CXCR3 (TNR3-). The receptors stem from a human donor in good health. Some clones in this sample may be carry-over from other donors' samples.

This sequence joins TRBV15 and TRBJ1-2; the D gene TCRdb calls, TRBD1, cannot be checked with no DNA. The V gene's germline CDR1 is LNHNV and CDR2 YYDKDF (reference sequence). This CDR3 has 15 residues. CDR3 amino acids: CATSSTGGYNYGYTF.

The chain combines TRBV7-9 with TRBJ2-2; the TCRdb D gene call, TRBD2, has no DNA to confirm it. CDR1 and CDR2 (germline): SEHNR, FQNEAQ (reference sequence). This CDR3 region has 15 residues. CDR3 amino acids: CASSFLRGNTGELFF.

The chain combines TRBV21-1 with TRBJ2-7; TCRdb gives TRBD1 as the D gene, but with no DNA this cannot be confirmed. TRBV21-1 corresponds to a pseudogene. The CDR3 runs 13 residues. CDR3 loop: CASSKQGINEQYF.

The V gene is TRBV7-8, the J gene TRBJ1-2. There are 15 residues in the CDR3. The germline V gene encodes CDR1 SGHVS and CDR2 FQNEAQ. The CDR3 spells CASSLGQPSYYGYTF.

The J gene is TRBJ2-1, the V gene TRBV28; TCRdb selects TRBD2, and the lack of DNA leaves this call unchecked. The CDR3 runs 15 residues. Germline V gene data show CDR1 as MDHEN and CDR2 as SYDVKM. CDR3 loop: CASSSYGSWPNEQFF.

The chain recombines TRBV29-1 with TRBJ2-3; TCRdb names TRBD1, which stays unverified in the absence of DNA. This CDR3 contains 17 residues. Per the germline V gene, CDR1 is SQVTM and CDR2 is ANQGSEA. This CDR3 reads CSVDGTPDDSSTDTQYF.